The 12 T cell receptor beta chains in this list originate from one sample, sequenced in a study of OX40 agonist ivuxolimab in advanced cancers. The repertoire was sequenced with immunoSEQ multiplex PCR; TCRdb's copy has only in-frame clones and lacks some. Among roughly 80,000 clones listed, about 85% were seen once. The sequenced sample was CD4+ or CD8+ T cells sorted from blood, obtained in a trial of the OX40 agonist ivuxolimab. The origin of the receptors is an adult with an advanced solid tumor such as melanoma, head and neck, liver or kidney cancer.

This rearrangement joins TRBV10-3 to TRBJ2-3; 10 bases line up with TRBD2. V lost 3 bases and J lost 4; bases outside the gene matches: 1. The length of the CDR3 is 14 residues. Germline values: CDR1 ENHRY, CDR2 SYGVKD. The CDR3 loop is CAISDGTSADTQYF. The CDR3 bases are TGTGCCATCAGTGACGGGACTAGCGCAGATACGCAGTATTTT.

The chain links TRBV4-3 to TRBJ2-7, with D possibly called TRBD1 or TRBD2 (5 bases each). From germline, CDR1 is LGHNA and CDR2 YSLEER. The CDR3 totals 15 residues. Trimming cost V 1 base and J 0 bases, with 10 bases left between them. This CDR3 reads CASSQGVGDSYEQYF. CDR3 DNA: TGCGCCAGCAGCCAAGGGGTGGGGGACTCCTACGAGCAGTACTTC.

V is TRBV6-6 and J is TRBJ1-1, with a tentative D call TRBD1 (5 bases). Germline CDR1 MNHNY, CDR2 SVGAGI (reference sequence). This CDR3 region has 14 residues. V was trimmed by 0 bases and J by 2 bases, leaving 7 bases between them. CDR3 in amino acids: CASSYSTVNTEAFF. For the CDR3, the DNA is TGTGCCAGCAGTTACTCGACAGTTAACACTGAAGCTTTCTTT.

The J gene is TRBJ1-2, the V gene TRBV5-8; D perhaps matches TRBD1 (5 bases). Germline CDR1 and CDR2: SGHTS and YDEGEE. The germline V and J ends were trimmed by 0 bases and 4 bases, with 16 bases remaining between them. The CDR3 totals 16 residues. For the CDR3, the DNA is TGTGCCAGCAGCTTGGCCGGCTCAGGGCATGGCTATGGCTACACCTTC. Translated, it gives CASSLAGSGHGYGYTF.

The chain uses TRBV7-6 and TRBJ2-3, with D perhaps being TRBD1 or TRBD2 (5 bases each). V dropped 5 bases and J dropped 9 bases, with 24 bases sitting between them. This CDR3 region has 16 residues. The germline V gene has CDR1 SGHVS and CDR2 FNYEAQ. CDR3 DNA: TGTGCCAGCAGCGACCCCTCTGGGACCCCCGCTGGGACGCAGTATTTT. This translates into CASSDPSGTPAGTQYF.

In DNA form, the CDR3 reads TGTGCCAGCTCACCTGTGGGACAGAACTCTGGAAACACCATATATTTT. Translated: CASSPVGQNSGNTIYF. V usage is TRBV18 and J usage is TRBJ1-3; 7 bases match TRBD1. CDR3 size: 16 residues. In germline, CDR1 is KGHSH, CDR2 LQKENI. V lost 3 bases, J lost 0 bases, and 5 bases stayed unmatched.

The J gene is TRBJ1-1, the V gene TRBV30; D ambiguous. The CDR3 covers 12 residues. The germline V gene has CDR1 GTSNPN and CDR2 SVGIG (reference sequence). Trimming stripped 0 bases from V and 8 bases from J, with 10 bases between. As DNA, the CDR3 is TGTGCCTGGAGTGTATTGGGATTGGAAGCTTTCTTT. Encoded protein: CAWSVLGLEAFF.

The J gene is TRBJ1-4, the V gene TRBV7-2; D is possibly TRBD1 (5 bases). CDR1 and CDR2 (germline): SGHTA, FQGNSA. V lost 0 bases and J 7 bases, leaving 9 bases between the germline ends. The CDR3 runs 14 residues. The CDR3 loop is CASSLAGGREKLFF. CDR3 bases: TGTGCCAGCAGCTTAGCGGGGGGTCGTGAAAAACTGTTTTTT.

CDR3 DNA sequence: TGTGCCAGCAGCTTATATCGCGGGCGAGGATACAATGAGCAGTTCTTC. This codes for CASSLYRGRGYNEQFF. J is TRBJ2-1 and V is TRBV7-9; TRBD2 might be the D (5 bases). With 2 bases removed from V and 4 bases from J, the gap between germline ends came to 15 bases. The CDR3 length is 16 residues. CDR1 SEHNR and CDR2 FQNEAQ come from the germline V gene (reference sequence). The full variable domain, completed using reference TRBV7-9 and TRBJ2-1, is DTGVSQNPRHKITKRGQNVTFRCDPISEHNRLYWYRQTLGQGPEFLTYFQNEAQLEKSRLLSDRFSAERPKGSFSTLEIQRTEQGDSAMYLCASSLYRGRGYNEQFFGPGTRLTVL.

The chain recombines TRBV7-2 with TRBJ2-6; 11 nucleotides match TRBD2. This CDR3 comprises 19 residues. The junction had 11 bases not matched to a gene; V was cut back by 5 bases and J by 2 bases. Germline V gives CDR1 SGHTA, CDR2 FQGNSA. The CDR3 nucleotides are TGTGCCAGCAGCCTCAGATGGGTAGCGGGGGGGCCTGGGGCCAACGTCCTGACTTTC. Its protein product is CASSLRWVAGGPGANVLTF.

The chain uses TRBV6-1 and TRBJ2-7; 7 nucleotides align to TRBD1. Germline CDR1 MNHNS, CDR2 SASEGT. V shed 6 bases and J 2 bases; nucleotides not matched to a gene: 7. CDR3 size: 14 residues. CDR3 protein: CASRRTGPTYEQYF. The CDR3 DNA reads TGTGCCAGCAGGAGGACAGGCCCTACCTACGAGCAGTACTTC.

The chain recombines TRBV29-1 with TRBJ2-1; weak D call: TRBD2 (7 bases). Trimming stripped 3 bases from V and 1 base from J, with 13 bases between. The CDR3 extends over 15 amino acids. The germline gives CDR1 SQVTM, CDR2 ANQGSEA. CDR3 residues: CSVEGGGRSYNEQFF. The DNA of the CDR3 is TGCAGCGTTGAGGGCGGGGGCCGTTCCTACAATGAGCAGTTCTTC.